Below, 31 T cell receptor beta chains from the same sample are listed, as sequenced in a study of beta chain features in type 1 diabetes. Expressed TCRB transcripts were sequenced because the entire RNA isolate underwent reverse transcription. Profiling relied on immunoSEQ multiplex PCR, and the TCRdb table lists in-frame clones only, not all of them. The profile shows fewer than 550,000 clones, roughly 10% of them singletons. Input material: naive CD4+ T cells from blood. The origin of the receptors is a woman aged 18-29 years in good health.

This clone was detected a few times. As DNA, the CDR3 is TGTGCCAGCAGCTTAGCGGCTCTAGCGGGCGGACAGGAGCAGTACTTC. It is translated as CASSLAALAGGQEQYF. V is TRBV7-2 and J is TRBJ2-7, with TRBD2 matching 8 bases. Germline V gives CDR1 SGHTA, CDR2 FQGNSA. Trimming cost V 0 bases and J 7 bases; bases outside gene matches: 11. This CDR3 has 16 amino acids.

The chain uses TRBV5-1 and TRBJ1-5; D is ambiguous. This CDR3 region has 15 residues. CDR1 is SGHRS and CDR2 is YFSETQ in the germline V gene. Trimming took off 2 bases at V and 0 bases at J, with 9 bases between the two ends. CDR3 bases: TGCGCCAGCAGCTTTGGGCCGATTAGCAATCAGCCCCAGCATTTT. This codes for CASSFGPISNQPQHF.

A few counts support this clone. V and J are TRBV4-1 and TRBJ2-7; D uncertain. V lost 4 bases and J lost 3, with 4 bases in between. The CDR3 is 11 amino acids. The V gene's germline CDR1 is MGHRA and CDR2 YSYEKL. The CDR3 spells CASSRNYEQYF. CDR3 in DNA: TGCGCCAGCAGCCGCAACTACGAGCAGTACTTC.

DNA of the CDR3: TGTGCCAGCAGCCTCCGTGGTGGCCTTGAGGCTTTCTTT. Translation: CASSLRGGLEAFF. The chain uses TRBV14 and TRBJ1-1; D call uncertain. V gave up 4 bases and J gave up 11 bases, with 17 bases separating them. Looked up from germline, CDR1 is SGHDN and CDR2 is FVKESK. The CDR3 is 13 residues long.

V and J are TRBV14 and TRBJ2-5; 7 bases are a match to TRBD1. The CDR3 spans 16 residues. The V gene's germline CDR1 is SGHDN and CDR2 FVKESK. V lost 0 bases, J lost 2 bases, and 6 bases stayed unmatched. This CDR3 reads CASSQEQGLKQETQYF. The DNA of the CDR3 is TGTGCCAGCAGCCAAGAACAGGGGCTTAAACAAGAGACCCAGTACTTC.

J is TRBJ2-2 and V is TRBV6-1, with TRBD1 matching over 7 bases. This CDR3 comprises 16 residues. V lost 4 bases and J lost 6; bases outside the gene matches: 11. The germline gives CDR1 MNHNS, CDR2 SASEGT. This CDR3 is CASSGYRGLRPGELFF. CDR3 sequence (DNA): TGTGCCAGCAGTGGTTACAGGGGCTTACGGCCCGGGGAGCTGTTTTTT.

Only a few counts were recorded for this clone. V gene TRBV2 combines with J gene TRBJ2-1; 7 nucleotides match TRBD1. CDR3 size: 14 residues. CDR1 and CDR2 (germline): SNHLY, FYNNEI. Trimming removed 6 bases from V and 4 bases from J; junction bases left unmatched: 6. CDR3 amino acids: CASRATDRYNEQFF. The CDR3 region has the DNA TGTGCCAGCAGGGCCACGGACAGGTACAATGAGCAGTTCTTC.

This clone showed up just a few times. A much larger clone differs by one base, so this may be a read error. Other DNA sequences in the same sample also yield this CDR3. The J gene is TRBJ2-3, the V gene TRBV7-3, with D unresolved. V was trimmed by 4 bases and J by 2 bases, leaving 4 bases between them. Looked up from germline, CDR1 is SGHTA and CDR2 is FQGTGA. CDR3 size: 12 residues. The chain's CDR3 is CASSSSTDTQYF. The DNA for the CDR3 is TGTGCCAGCAGCTCCTCCACAGATACGCAGTATTTT. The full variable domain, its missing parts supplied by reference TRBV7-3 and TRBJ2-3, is GAGVSQTPSNKVTEKGKYVELRCDPISGHTALYWYRQSLGQGPEFLIYFQGTGAADDSGLPNDRFFAVRPEGSVSTLKIQRTERGDSAVYLCASSSSTDTQYFGPGTRLTVL.

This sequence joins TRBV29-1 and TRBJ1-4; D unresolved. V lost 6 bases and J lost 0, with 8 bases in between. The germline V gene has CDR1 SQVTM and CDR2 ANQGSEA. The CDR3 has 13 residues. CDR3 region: CSVGSATNEKLFF. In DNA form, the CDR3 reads TGCAGCGTGGGATCGGCAACTAATGAAAAACTGTTTTTT.

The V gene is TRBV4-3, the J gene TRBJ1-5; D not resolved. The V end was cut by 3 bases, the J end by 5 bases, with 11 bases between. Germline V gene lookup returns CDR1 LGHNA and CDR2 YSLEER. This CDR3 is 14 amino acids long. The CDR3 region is CASSQSPGDQPQHF. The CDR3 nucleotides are TGCGCCAGCAGCCAGTCCCCAGGAGATCAGCCCCAGCATTTT.

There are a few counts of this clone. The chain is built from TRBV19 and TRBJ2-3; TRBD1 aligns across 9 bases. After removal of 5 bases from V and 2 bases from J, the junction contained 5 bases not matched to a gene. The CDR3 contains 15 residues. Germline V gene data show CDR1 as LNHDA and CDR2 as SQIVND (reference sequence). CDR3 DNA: TGTGCCAGTAGTGTCGGGACAGGGTCCACAGATACGCAGTATTTT. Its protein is CASSVGTGSTDTQYF.

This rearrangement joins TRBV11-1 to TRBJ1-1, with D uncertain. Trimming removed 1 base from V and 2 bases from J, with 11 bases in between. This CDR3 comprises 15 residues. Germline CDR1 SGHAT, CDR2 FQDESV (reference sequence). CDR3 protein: CASSLVVAGNTEAFF. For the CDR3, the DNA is TGTGCCAGCAGCTTAGTGGTGGCAGGTAACACTGAAGCTTTCTTT. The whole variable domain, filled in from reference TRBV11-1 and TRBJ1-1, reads EAEVAQSPRYKITEKSQAVAFWCDPISGHATLYWYRQILGQGPELLVQFQDESVVDDSQLPKDRFSAERLKGVDSTLKIQPAELGDSAMYLCASSLVVAGNTEAFFGQGTRLTVV.

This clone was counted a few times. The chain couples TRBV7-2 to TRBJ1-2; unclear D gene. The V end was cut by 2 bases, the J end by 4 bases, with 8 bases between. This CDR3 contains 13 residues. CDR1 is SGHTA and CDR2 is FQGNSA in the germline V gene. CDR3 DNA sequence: TGTGCCAGCAGCTTAAGTACAGCCTATGGCTACACCTTC. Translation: CASSLSTAYGYTF.

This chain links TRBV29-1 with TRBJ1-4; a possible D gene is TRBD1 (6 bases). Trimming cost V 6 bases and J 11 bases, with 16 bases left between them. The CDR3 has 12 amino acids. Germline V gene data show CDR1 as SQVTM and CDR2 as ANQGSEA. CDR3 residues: CSVERQVRKLFF. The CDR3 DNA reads TGCAGCGTCGAAAGACAGGTTCGGAAACTGTTTTTT.

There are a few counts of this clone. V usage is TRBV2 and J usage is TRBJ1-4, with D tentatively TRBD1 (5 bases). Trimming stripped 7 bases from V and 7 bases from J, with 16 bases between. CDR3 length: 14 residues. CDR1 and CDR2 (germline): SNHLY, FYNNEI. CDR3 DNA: TGTGCCAGCATTCGGGGGACGACGGGTGAAAAACTGTTTTTT. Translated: CASIRGTTGEKLFF.

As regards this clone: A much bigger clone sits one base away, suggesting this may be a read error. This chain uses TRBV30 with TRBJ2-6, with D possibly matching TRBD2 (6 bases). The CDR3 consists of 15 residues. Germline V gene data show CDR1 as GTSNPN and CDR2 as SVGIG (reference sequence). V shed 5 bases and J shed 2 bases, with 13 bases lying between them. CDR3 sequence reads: CAWGGFSAGANVLTF. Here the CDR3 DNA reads TGTGCCTGGGGGGGGTTTTCGGCTGGGGCCAACGTCCTGACTTTC.

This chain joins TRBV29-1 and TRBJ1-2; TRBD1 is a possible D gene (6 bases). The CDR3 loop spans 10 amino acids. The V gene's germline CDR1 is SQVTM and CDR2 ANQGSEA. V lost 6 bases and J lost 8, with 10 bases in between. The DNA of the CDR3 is TGCAGCGTCTGGCAGGGGGGCTACACCTTC. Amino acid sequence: CSVWQGGYTF.

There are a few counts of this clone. The CDR3 region is CASSTSGRAIDTQYF. The CDR3 DNA sequence: TGTGCCAGCAGCACCAGCGGGAGGGCGATAGATACGCAGTATTTT. The chain has TRBV7-2 and TRBJ2-3; 10 positions match TRBD2. V was pared by 5 bases and J by 5 bases, with 7 bases of the junction left unmatched. This CDR3 is 15 amino acids long. Germline assignment: CDR1 SGHTA and CDR2 FQGNSA.

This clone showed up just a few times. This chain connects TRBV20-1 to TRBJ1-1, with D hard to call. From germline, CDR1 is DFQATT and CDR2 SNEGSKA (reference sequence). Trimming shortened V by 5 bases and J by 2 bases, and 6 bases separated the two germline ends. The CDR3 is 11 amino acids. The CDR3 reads CSAEGNTEAFF. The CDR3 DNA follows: TGCAGTGCTGAGGGTAACACTGAAGCTTTCTTT.

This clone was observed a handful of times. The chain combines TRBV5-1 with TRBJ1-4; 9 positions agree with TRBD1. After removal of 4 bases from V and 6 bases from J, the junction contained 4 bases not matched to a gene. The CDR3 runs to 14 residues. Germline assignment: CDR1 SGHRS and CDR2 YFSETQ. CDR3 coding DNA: TGCGCCAGCAGCGTACAGGGGGCTGATGAAAAACTGTTTTTT. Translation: CASSVQGADEKLFF.

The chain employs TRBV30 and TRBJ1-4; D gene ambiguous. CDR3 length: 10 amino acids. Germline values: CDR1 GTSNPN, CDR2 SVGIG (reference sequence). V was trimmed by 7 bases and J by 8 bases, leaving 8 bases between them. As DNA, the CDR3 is TGTGCCTCCGGAGGGGAAAAACTGTTTTTT. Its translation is CASGGEKLFF. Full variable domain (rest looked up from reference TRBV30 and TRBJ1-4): SQTIHQWPATLVQPVGSPLSLECTVEGTSNPNLYWYRQAAGRGLQLLFYSVGIGQISSEVPQNLSASRPQDRQFILSSKKLLLSDSGFYLCASGGEKLFFGSGTQLSVL.

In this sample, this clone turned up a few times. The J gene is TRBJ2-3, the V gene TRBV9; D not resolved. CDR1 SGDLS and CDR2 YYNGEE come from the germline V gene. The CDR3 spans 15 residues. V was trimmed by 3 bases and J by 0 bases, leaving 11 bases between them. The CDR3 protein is CASSALVGSTDTQYF. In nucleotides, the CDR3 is TGTGCCAGCAGCGCTCTGGTCGGAAGCACAGATACGCAGTATTTT.

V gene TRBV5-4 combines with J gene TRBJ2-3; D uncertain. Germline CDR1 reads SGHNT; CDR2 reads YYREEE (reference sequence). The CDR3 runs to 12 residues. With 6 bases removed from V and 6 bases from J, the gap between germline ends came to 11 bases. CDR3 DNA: TGTGCCAGCAAATCAGAGGCTGATACGCAGTATTTT. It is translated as CASKSEADTQYF. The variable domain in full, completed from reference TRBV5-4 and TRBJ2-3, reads ETGVTQSPTHLIKTRGQQVTLRCSSQSGHNTVSWYQQALGQGPQFIFQYYREEENGRGNFPPRFSGLQFPNYSSELNVNALELDDSALYLCASKSEADTQYFGPGTRLTVL.

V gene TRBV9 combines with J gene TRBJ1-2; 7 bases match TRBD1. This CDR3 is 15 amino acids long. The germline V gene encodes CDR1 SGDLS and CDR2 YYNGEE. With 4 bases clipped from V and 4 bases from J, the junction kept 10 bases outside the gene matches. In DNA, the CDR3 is TGTGCCAGCAGCCCAGGGGGGCAGGGGCCCTATGGCTACACCTTC. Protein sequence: CASSPGGQGPYGYTF.

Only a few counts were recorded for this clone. The CDR3 spells CAIRGQVDTEAFF. CDR3 sequence (DNA): TGTGCCATCAGGGGACAGGTGGACACTGAAGCTTTCTTT. The rearrangement links TRBV10-3 to TRBJ1-1; 8 nucleotides agree with TRBD1. The CDR3 sequence is 13 residues long. The V gene end was trimmed by 6 bases and the J gene end by 3 bases; junction bases not matched to a gene: 3. The germline gives CDR1 ENHRY, CDR2 SYGVKD.

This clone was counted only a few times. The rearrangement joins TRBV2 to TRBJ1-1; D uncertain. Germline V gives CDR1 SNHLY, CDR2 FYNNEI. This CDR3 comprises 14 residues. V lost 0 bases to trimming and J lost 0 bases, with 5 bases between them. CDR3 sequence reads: CASSEARVNTEAFF. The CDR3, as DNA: TGTGCCAGCAGTGAAGCACGGGTGAACACTGAAGCTTTCTTT.

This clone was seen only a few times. Here the CDR3 DNA reads TGTGCCACCCAGACTGCGAACACCGGGGAGCTGTTTTTT. This codes for CATQTANTGELFF. The chain combines TRBV7-7 with TRBJ2-2; D is ambiguous. This CDR3 has 13 residues. Per germline, CDR1 SSHAT and CDR2 FNYEAQ (reference sequence). Trimming cost V 10 bases and J 0 bases, with 9 bases left between them.

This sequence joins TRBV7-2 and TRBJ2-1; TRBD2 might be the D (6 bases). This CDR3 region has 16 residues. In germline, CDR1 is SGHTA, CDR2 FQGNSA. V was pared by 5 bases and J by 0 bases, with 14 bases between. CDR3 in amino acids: CASSGGARSSYNEQFF. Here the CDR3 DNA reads TGTGCCAGCAGCGGAGGGGCTCGGAGCTCCTACAATGAGCAGTTCTTC.

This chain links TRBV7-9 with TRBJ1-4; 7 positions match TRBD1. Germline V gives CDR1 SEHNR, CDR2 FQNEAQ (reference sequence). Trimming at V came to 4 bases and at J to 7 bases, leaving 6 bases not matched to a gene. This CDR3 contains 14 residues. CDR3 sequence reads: CASSSRQGGEKLFF. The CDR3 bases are TGTGCCAGCAGCTCCCGACAGGGAGGTGAAAAACTGTTTTTT.

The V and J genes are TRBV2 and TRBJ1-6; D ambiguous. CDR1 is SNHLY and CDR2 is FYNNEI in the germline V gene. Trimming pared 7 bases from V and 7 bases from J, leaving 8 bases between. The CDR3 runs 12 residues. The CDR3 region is CASTLRNSPLHF. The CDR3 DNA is TGTGCCAGCACACTAAGGAATTCACCCCTCCACTTT. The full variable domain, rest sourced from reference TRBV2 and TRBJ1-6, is EPEVTQTPSHQVTQMGQEVILRCVPISNHLYFYWYRQILGQKVEFLVSFYNNEISEKSEIFDDQFSVERPDGSNFTLKIRSTKLEDSAMYFCASTLRNSPLHFGNGTRLTVT.

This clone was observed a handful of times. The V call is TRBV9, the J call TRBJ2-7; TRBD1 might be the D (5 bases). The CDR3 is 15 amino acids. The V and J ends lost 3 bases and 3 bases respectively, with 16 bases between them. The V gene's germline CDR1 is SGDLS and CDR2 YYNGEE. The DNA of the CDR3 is TGTGCCAGCAGCGAGGGGCCGACCCCATTCTACGAGCAGTACGTC. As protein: CASSEGPTPFYEQYV.